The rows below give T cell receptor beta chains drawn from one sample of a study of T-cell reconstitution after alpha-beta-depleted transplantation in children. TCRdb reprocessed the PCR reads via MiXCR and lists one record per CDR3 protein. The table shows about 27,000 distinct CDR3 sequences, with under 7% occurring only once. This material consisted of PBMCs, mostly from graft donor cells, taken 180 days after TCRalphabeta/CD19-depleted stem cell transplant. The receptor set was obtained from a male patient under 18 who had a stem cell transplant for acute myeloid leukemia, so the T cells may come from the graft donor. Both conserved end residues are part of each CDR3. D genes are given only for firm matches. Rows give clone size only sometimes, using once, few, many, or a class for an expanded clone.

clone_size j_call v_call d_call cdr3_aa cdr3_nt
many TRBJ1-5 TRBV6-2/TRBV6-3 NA CASSYYRDYSNQPQHF TGTGCCAGCAGTTACTACAGGGACTATAGCAATCAGCCCCAGCATTTT
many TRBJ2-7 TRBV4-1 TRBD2 CASSESRAGGRYEQYF TGCGCCAGCAGCGAAAGCAGGGCGGGAGGTCGCTACGAGCAGTACTTC
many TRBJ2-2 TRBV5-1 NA CASSLPGGFTGELFF TGCGCCAGCAGCTTGCCCGGGGGCTTCACCGGGGAGCTGTTTTTT
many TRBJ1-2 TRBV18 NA CASSPPVEAFYGYTF TGTGCCAGCTCACCACCGGTCGAGGCCTTCTATGGCTACACCTTC
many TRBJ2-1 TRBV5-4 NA CASSSRTAERSYNEQFF TGTGCCAGCAGTTCCCGGACCGCCGAACGATCCTACAATGAGCAGTTCTTC
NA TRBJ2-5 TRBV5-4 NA CASSLEPSQETQYF TGTGCCAGCAGCTTGGAGCCAAGTCAAGAGACCCAGTACTTC
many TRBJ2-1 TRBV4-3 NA CASSQDRVGEDEQFF TGCGCCAGCAGCCAAGACAGGGTTGGTGAGGATGAGCAGTTCTTC
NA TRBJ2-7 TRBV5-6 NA CARGPGRPGWEQYF TGTGCCAGGGGCCCCGGGCGCCCGGGGTGGGAGCAGTACTTC
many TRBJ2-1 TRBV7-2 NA CASSLALGRAAYYNEQFF TGTGCCAGCAGCTTAGCATTGGGTCGAGCGGCCTACTACAATGAGCAGTTCTTC
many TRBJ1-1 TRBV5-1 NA CASSLGPGGTEAFF TGCGCCAGCAGCCTAGGGCCTGGGGGCACTGAAGCTTTCTTT
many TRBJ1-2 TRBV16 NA CASSQSAGTYGYTF TGTGCCAGCAGCCAATCGGCAGGGACCTATGGCTACACCTTC
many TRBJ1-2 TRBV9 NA CASSVGAGAVYGYTF TGTGCCAGCAGCGTAGGCGCAGGGGCCGTCTATGGCTACACCTTC
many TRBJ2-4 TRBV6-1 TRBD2 CASSGGRGGVAKNIQYF TGTGCCAGCAGTGGGGGGCGGGGGGGGGTGGCCAAAAACATTCAGTACTTC
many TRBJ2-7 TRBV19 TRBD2 CASSASGRLGYEQYF TGTGCCAGTAGTGCAAGCGGGAGGCTGGGTTACGAGCAGTACTTC
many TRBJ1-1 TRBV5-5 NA CASRFRGSTEAFF TGTGCCAGCAGGTTCCGGGGGAGCACTGAAGCTTTCTTT
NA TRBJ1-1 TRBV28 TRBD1 CAMSSGTGRGSTEAFF TGTGCCATGAGCTCGGGGACAGGGCGGGGGAGCACTGAAGCTTTCTTT
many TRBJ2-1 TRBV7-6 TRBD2 CASSPRTSGRDEQFF TGTGCCAGCAGCCCCCGGACTAGCGGGAGGGATGAGCAGTTCTTC
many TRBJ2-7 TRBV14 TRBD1 CASSQLTGGRNEQYF TGTGCCAGCAGCCAACTGACAGGGGGCCGGAACGAGCAGTACTTC